This TCR beta chain was captured by sequencing in a study of regulatory T cells in long-lasting Graves disease. Whole-study findings and limits: There were preferences for TRBV28, TRBJ1-2 and TRBJ2-5 in persistent disease.

This clonotype has at least ten counts. Its antigen is unidentified. The V and J ends lost 6 bases and 1 base respectively, with 18 bases between them. The CDR3 spans 16 residues. Germline CDR1 and CDR2: MDHEN and SYDVKM. Time point meaning: newly diagnosed GD, antithyroid drugs for less than 3 months. There was RNA extracted from PBMCs, and the TCR library was made from it. The guidelines of the American Thyroid Association were the basis for diagnosing Graves' disease. With iRepertoire HTBI primers and Arm-PCR of CDR3 regions, TCR beta libraries were built. One entry per CDR3 protein results from TCRdb running MiXCR on the multiplex PCR reads. Of about 620,000 distinct CDR3 sequences in the sample, around 15% were seen once. Separately, the same data were catalogued under a study of T cells in Graves' hyperthyroidism and ophthalmopathy. That study reports: In the first-round RT-PCR of the TCR CDR3, the HTBI primer set was used.

The chain uses TRBV28 and TRBJ2-5; D is unclear. The sequence came from a woman in her thirties with Graves disease. Sequencing used peripheral blood mononuclear cells (PBMCs), obtained at new diagnosis, from a patient treated with antithyroid drugs. The CDR3 sequence is CASSSQLPPFQETQYF. The CDR3 bases are TGTGCCAGCAGCTCCCAGCTCCCTCCCTTCCAAGAGACCCAGTACTTC.